This TCR beta chain comes out of a study of OX40 agonist ivuxolimab in advanced cancers. For the study at large: Ivuxolimab was delivered to patients intravenously every 2 weeks at doses spanning 0.01 to 10 mg/kg. General observations from the study: Averaged across samples, CD8+ T cells carried more expanded clones than CD4+ did.

Assay used: immunoSEQ multiplex PCR; TCRdb lists only in-frame clones, some missing. The repertoire holds roughly 90,000 clones, with under 95% as singletons. The ends lost 0 bases at V and 9 bases at J; junction bases unmatched: 9. The CDR3 contains 15 residues. From germline, CDR1 is LGHNA and CDR2 YNFKEQ. Note on this clone: Antigen unknown.

V gene TRBV4-2 combines with J gene TRBJ2-3; 7 nucleotides agree with TRBD2. The TCR comes from an adult with an advanced solid tumor such as melanoma, head and neck, liver or kidney cancer. The sample here was CD4+ or CD8+ T cells sorted from blood, taken in a trial of the OX40 agonist ivuxolimab. CDR3 residues: CASSQDRSGKDTQYF. The CDR3 DNA follows: TGTGCCAGCAGCCAAGATCGGAGCGGGAAGGACACGCAGTATTTT.